This TCR beta chain was identified in a study of CD8 T cells in ankylosing spondylitis. Study-level findings and limits: Seemingly distinctive of ankylosing spondylitis blood was a TCR beta motif formed by eight highly homologous variants.

The TCR beta libraries were generated through quantitative 5'-RACE incorporating molecular barcodes. TCRdb reprocessed the 5' RACE reads via MiXCR and lists one record per CDR3 protein. The sample lists roughly 230,000 distinct CDR3 sequences, about 18% occurring once. The CDR3 covers 12 residues. From germline, CDR1 is LGHNA and CDR2 YNFKEQ. V lost 1 base, J lost 6 bases, and 5 bases lay in between. A remark on this clonotype: Antigen unknown.

V usage is TRBV4-2 and J usage is TRBJ2-3; D may match TRBD1 or TRBD2 (5 bases each). Sequenced material: blood, either unsorted or a sorted T cell fraction (not recorded which). The sequence was obtained from a male donor with ankylosing spondylitis or in good health (not recorded which). The CDR3 protein is CASSQGDDTQYF. The CDR3 DNA reads as TGTGCCAGCAGCCAAGGGGACGATACGCAGTATTTT.